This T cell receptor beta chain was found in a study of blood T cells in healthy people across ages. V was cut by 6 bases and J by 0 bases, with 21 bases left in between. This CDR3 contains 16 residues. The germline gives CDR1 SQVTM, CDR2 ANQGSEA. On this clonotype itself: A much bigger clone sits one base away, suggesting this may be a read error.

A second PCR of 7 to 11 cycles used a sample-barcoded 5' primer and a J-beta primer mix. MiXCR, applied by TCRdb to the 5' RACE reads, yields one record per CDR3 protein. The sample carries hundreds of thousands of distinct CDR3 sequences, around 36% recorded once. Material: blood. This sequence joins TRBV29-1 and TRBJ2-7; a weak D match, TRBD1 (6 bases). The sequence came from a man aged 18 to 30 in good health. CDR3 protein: CSVLLPRQVFSYEQYF. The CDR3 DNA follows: TGCAGCGTGCTCTTACCGAGACAGGTCTTCTCCTACGAGCAGTACTTC.